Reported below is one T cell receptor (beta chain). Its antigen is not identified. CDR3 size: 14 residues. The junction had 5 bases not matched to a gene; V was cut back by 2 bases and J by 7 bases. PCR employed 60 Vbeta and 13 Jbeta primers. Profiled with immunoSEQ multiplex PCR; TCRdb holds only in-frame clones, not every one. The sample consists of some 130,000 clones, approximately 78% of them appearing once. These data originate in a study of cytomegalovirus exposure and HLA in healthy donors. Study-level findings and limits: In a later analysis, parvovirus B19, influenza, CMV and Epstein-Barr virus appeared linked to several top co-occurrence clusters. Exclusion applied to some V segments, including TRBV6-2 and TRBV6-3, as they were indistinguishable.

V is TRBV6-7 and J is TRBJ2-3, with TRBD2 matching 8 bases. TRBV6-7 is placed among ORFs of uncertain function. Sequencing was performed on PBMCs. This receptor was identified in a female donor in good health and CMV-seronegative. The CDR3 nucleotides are TGTGCCAGCAGTTACCTGCTAGCGGGTTATACGCAGTATTTT. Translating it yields CASSYLLAGYTQYF.